This T cell receptor (beta chain) stems from a study of T cell responses to AZD1222 COVID-19 vaccine. Study results and caveats: Dominant at 160-218 and 743-854, vaccine-associated CD4 TCRs also spanned spike. Spike-specific TCR breadth and depth were elevated following two AZD1222 doses.

As for this clone: Its antigen is not identified.

CDR3 length equals 13 residues. Germline V gene sequence: CDR1 LNHDA, CDR2 SQIVND (reference sequence). V shed 5 bases, J shed 5 bases, and the junction held 3 bases outside the gene matches. Sequencing was performed with immunoSEQ multiplex PCR; in TCRdb, only in-frame clones are kept and a portion is missing. The sample has over 85,000 clones; 85% to 95% are singletons. Sequenced here: peripheral blood, sampled on day 0 of AZD1222 vaccination. This TCR was sampled from an adult in good health. The chain couples TRBV19 to TRBJ1-1; 9 nucleotides agree with TRBD1. CDR3 DNA sequence: TGTGCCAGTAGTGGGACAGGGTATACTGAAGCTTTCTTT. This sequence encodes CASSGTGYTEAFF.